One and the same sample provided the 31 T cell receptor beta chains below, sequenced in a study of T cells in Graves' hyperthyroidism and ophthalmopathy. Amplification targeted TCR beta CDR3 regions from RNA transcripts. The HTBI primer set was used in a first-round RT-PCR of the TCR CDR3. Each CDR3 protein gets one entry after TCRdb re-called the multiplex PCR reads with MiXCR. The table lists some 600,000 distinct CDR3 sequences, about 15% of them singletons. The sample consisted of blood. The receptors were gathered from a woman aged 30 to 39 with Graves' hyperthyroidism that later progressed to Graves' ophthalmopathy.

Points on this clonotype: A read error may explain this, as a much larger clone is one base away. The V gene is TRBV27, the J gene TRBJ2-1, with D uncertain. V shed 11 bases and J shed 4 bases, with 15 bases lying between them. The germline V gene has CDR1 MNHEY and CDR2 SMNVEV (reference sequence). CDR3 length: 13 residues. In DNA, the CDR3 is TGTGCCGGCAAATCCAGAGGTTACAATGAGCAGTTCTTC. It specifies CAGKSRGYNEQFF.

This clonotype appeared many times. V is TRBV7-2 and J is TRBJ1-5; D unresolved. The CDR3 has 13 amino acids. V lost 5 bases to trimming and J lost 7 bases, with 12 bases between them. Germline V gives CDR1 SGHTA, CDR2 FQGNSA. CDR3 sequence: CASSNRDGQPQHF. CDR3 sequence (DNA): TGTGCCAGCAGCAACCGAGACGGGCAGCCCCAGCATTTT.

This clonotype was observed a few times. The rearrangement joins TRBV5-1 to TRBJ2-5; 10 bases are a match to TRBD2. Germline CDR1 reads SGHRS; CDR2 reads YFSETQ. This CDR3 contains 15 residues. V gave up 4 bases and J gave up 1 base; unmatched junction bases: 4. The CDR3 sequence: CASSTSGAAQETQYF. The CDR3 coding sequence is TGCGCCAGCAGCACTAGCGGGGCGGCCCAAGAGACCCAGTACTTC.

This clonotype was seen repeatedly, ten times or more. The chain carries TRBV12-3 or TRBV12-4 and TRBJ1-2; D unclear. V lost 2 bases, J lost 2 bases, and 3 bases lay in between. The CDR3 length is 12 residues. The CDR3 sequence is CASSLLNYGYTF. CDR3 bases: TGTGCCAGCAGTTTACTAAACTATGGCTACACCTTC.

This clonotype came up once. This rearrangement joins TRBV12-3 or TRBV12-4 to TRBJ2-5; D ambiguous. Trimming took off 3 bases at V and 3 bases at J, with 11 bases between the two ends. The CDR3 totals 14 residues. The CDR3 DNA is TGTGCCAGCAGTTTGGTGCCGGAGAAAGAGACCCAGTACTTC. It codes for CASSLVPEKETQYF.

This clonotype was seen at least ten times. This sequence joins TRBV3-1 and TRBJ2-1; D may be TRBD1 (5 bases). CDR1 is LGHDT, CDR2 YNNKEL, per germline (reference sequence). V was shortened by 0 bases and J by 13 bases, with 13 bases between the two germline ends. The CDR3 runs to 13 residues. CDR3 sequence: CASSQDQRGSQFF. CDR3 nucleotides: TGTGCCAGCAGCCAAGATCAAAGGGGTAGCCAGTTCTTC.

There are many counts of this clonotype. The chain links TRBV5-1 to TRBJ1-1; D is undetermined. Trimming stripped 2 bases from V and 1 base from J, with 12 bases between. This CDR3 is built from 15 residues. CDR1 is SGHRS, CDR2 YFSETQ, per germline. This chain's CDR3 is CASSFLEGRNTEAFF. The CDR3 nucleotides are TGCGCCAGCAGCTTTTTAGAGGGTAGGAACACTGAAGCTTTCTTT.

This clonotype was observed many times. J is TRBJ2-7 and V is TRBV11-3, with D uncertain. V lost 5 bases and J 3 bases, leaving 14 bases between the germline ends. Germline CDR1 SGHNT, CDR2 YENEEA. This CDR3 is 14 amino acids long. The CDR3 DNA sequence: TGTGCCAGCAGCCGGGCAAGGGCCATCTACGAGCAGTACTTC. Translating gives CASSRARAIYEQYF.

This clonotype has just a few counts. The chain couples TRBV27 to TRBJ1-2; unclear D gene. Germline V gene data show CDR1 as MNHEY and CDR2 as SMNVEV (reference sequence). The CDR3 loop spans 14 amino acids. V lost 3 bases, J lost 3 bases, and 11 bases lay in between. CDR3 residues: CASSFEKGYYGYTF. In DNA form, the CDR3 reads TGTGCCAGCAGTTTTGAGAAGGGTTACTATGGCTACACCTTC.

This clonotype was detected a few times. V usage is TRBV5-8 and J usage is TRBJ2-1, with D possibly matching TRBD2 (7 bases). V was pared by 3 bases and J by 4 bases, with 17 bases between. Looked up from germline, CDR1 is SGHTS and CDR2 is YDEGEE. CDR3 length: 16 residues. The CDR3 DNA sequence: TGTGCCAGCAGCTCGCTGGGAGGGGGTTATTACAATGAGCAGTTCTTC. Translation gives CASSSLGGGYYNEQFF.

This clonotype was counted between two and nine times. The CDR3: CASSPLQTSGRGNEQFF. For the CDR3, the DNA is TGTGCCAGCTCACCCCTACAGACTAGCGGGAGGGGTAATGAGCAGTTCTTC. V and J are TRBV18 and TRBJ2-1; TRBD2 aligns across 14 bases. V shed 3 bases, J shed 7 bases, and the junction held 8 bases outside the gene matches. This CDR3 has 17 residues. Germline CDR1 and CDR2: KGHSH and LQKENI.

This clonotype was seen ten or more times. The chain carries TRBV2 and TRBJ2-1, with D perhaps TRBD1 (5 bases). V shed 6 bases and J shed 7 bases, with 19 bases lying between them. The CDR3 has 15 residues. Germline V lookup: CDR1 SNHLY, CDR2 FYNNEI. The CDR3 DNA follows: TGTGCCAGCAGCCAGGGCTGGCAGGTACAAAATGAGCAGTTCTTC. Protein product: CASSQGWQVQNEQFF.

The genes are TRBV3-1 and TRBJ2-3; 12 positions match TRBD2. CDR3 size: 17 residues. CDR1 LGHDT and CDR2 YNNKEL come from the germline V gene (reference sequence). V was clipped by 2 bases and J by 2 bases; unmatched bases: 5. CDR3 in DNA: TGTGCCAGCAGCCAACTACTAGCGGGAGGACTCACAGATACGCAGTATTTT. The encoded protein is CASSQLLAGGLTDTQYF.

Many counts were recorded for this clonotype. The rearrangement uses TRBV7-2 and TRBJ2-1, with 8 nucleotides matching TRBD2. Germline assignment: CDR1 SGHTA and CDR2 FQGNSA. V dropped 4 bases and J dropped 0; count of bases not matched to a gene: 5. The CDR3 is 16 amino acids. The CDR3 bases are TGTGCCAGCAGCTCCGAGCGGGAGCTCTCCTACAATGAGCAGTTCTTC. Protein: CASSSERELSYNEQFF.

There are many counts of this clonotype. The V and J genes are TRBV20-1 and TRBJ2-7; TRBD2 matches 7 bases. Germline CDR1 DFQATT, CDR2 SNEGSKA (reference sequence). V shed 1 base and J 2 bases; nucleotides not matched to a gene: 11. The length of the CDR3 is 16 residues. The CDR3 loop is CSARVWGAGSTYEQYF. DNA for the CDR3: TGCAGTGCTAGAGTCTGGGGAGCGGGGTCGACCTACGAGCAGTACTTC.

This clonotype was seen repeatedly, ten times or more. J is TRBJ1-4 and V is TRBV7-9, with D possibly TRBD1 on 5 matching bases. V gave up 5 bases and J gave up 8 bases, with 21 bases separating them. Germline values: CDR1 SEHNR, CDR2 FQNEAQ (reference sequence). The CDR3 loop spans 16 amino acids. The CDR3 is CASSPTNAGQREKLFF. For the CDR3, the DNA is TGTGCCAGCAGCCCGACAAACGCGGGGCAGAGGGAAAAACTGTTTTTT.

This chain joins TRBV5-6 and TRBJ2-7, with D unclear. The V end was cut by 0 bases, the J end by 3 bases, with 10 bases between. The CDR3 is 14 amino acids. In germline, CDR1 is SGHDT, CDR2 YYEEEE. CDR3 bases: TGTGCCAGCAGCTTGGGGCAGCCCAACTACGAGCAGTACTTC. Protein: CASSLGQPNYEQYF.

This clonotype was seen repeatedly, ten times or more. This sequence joins TRBV5-1 and TRBJ1-1; TRBD1 matches 9 bases. Unmatched junction bases numbered 10, after V lost 4 bases and J lost 0 bases. The germline gives CDR1 SGHRS, CDR2 YFSETQ. The CDR3 loop spans 17 amino acids. The CDR3 sequence: CASSGGTGFSMNTEAFF. In nucleotides, the CDR3 is TGCGCCAGCAGCGGGGGGACAGGGTTTAGCATGAACACTGAAGCTTTCTTT.

This clonotype was picked up one time. The chain carries TRBV7-8 and TRBJ2-5; 13 nucleotides align to TRBD2. V trimming: 0 bases; J trimming: 5 bases; junction bases outside the gene matches: 3. The CDR3 has 16 residues. In germline, CDR1 is SGHVS, CDR2 FQNEAQ. The CDR3 DNA reads as TGTGCCAGCAGCTTAGCGGGGACTAGCGGGGTGGAGACCCAGTACTTC. This translates into CASSLAGTSGVETQYF.

Remarks on this clonotype: One end of the junction varies from germline; a read error may be responsible. The chain joins TRBV11-2 to TRBJ2-2, with D hard to call. The CDR3 is made up of 15 amino acids. CDR1 and CDR2 from the germline V gene are SGHAT and FQNNGV. CDR3 amino acids: CASSPREATTGELFF. CDR3 in DNA: TGCGCCAGCAGCCCTCGTGAGGCAACAACCGGGGAGCTGTTTTTT.

The CDR3 nucleotides are TGCAGTGCTCCTATTAGCGGGCGAGGTGAGACCCAGTACTTC. Its protein is CSAPISGRGETQYF. The rearrangement links TRBV20-1 to TRBJ2-5, with TRBD2 matching 7 bases. The V and J ends lost 5 bases and 5 bases, in that order; junction bases with no gene match: 11. From germline, CDR1 is DFQATT and CDR2 SNEGSKA (reference sequence). The CDR3 is 14 amino acids.

A note on this clonotype: This may arise from a read error, as a much more abundant clone is one base away. This rearrangement joins TRBV28 to TRBJ1-5; D not certain. Looked up from germline, CDR1 is MDHEN and CDR2 is SYDVKM. V was clipped by 9 bases and J by 2 bases, with 14 bases between them. The CDR3 spans 14 residues. The CDR3 region is CASSWVRGNQPQHF. DNA of the CDR3: TGTGCCAGTTCGTGGGTTAGGGGCAATCAGCCCCAGCATTTT.

This clonotype was seen more than once but under ten times. The chain has TRBV7-8 and TRBJ2-3, with 9 positions matching TRBD2. V lost 7 bases, J lost 2 bases, and 22 bases stayed unmatched. Per the germline V gene, CDR1 is SGHVS and CDR2 is FQNEAQ. The CDR3 length is 20 residues. In nucleotides, the CDR3 is TGTGCCAGCATCCCCTTGGTAGTAGCGGGAGTTTACCCGTCCACAGATACGCAGTATTTT. It specifies CASIPLVVAGVYPSTDTQYF.

This clonotype was observed at least ten times. The CDR3 is CASSEETGSYGELFF. The CDR3 nucleotides are TGTGCCAGCAGTGAAGAGACAGGGTCCTACGGGGAGCTGTTTTTT. The chain combines TRBV2 with TRBJ2-2; TRBD1 matches at 7 bases. V was clipped by 1 base and J by 7 bases; unmatched bases: 6. The CDR3 runs 15 residues. Per the germline V gene, CDR1 is SNHLY and CDR2 is FYNNEI.

The chain has TRBV24-1 and TRBJ2-7; D may match TRBD1 or TRBD2 (6 bases each). The V gene lost 4 bases and the J gene lost 7 bases, with 22 bases spanning the gap. Germline CDR1 is KGHDR and CDR2 is SFDVKD. The CDR3 extends over 16 amino acids. CDR3 coding DNA: TGTGCCACCAGTGACCCGTCCGGGGGCCGCAGCGTAGAGCAGTACTTC. It specifies CATSDPSGGRSVEQYF.

In the case of this clonotype: A clone one base away is much larger, so this may be a read error. This chain links TRBV2 with TRBJ2-1, with TRBD1 matching over 10 bases. V was clipped by 6 bases and J by 10 bases; unmatched bases: 9. CDR3 size: 14 residues. Germline CDR1 SNHLY, CDR2 FYNNEI. CDR3 DNA sequence: TGTGCCAGCAGCCCGGGGACAGGGGTACACGAGCAGTTCTTC. This codes for CASSPGTGVHEQFF.

This clonotype was observed many times. The CDR3, as DNA: TGTGCCACCAGCTGGACGCGGGACTCTGAAGCTTTCTTT. Encoded protein: CATSWTRDSEAFF. The rearrangement joins TRBV15 to TRBJ1-1; D perhaps matches TRBD1 (5 bases). CDR3 size: 13 residues. The germline V and J ends were trimmed by 5 bases and 6 bases, with 13 bases remaining between them. The germline V gene encodes CDR1 LNHNV and CDR2 YYDKDF (reference sequence).

This clonotype has ten or more counts. The J gene is TRBJ2-4, the V gene TRBV11-3; D is possibly TRBD2 (6 bases). The V gene lost 5 bases and the J gene lost 5 bases, with 16 bases spanning the gap. Germline CDR1 reads SGHNT; CDR2 reads YENEEA. The CDR3 has 15 residues. The CDR3 region has the DNA TGTGCCAGCAGCGAGGGACTGTCTTACGAAAACATTCAGTACTTC. Translated: CASSEGLSYENIQYF.

As for this clonotype: This may arise from a read error, as a much more abundant clone is one base away. The chain recombines TRBV28 with TRBJ2-3; D possibly corresponds to TRBD2 (5 bases). The V end was cut by 5 bases, the J end by 2 bases, with 20 bases between. Germline CDR1 is MDHEN and CDR2 is SYDVKM. This CDR3 region has 17 residues. CDR3 amino acids: CASSPLPRAAHTDTQYF. CDR3 DNA: TGTGCCAGCAGTCCCCTCCCGCGAGCGGCACACACAGATACGCAGTATTTT.

The rearrangement joins TRBV11-2 to TRBJ1-1; D is perhaps TRBD1 (5 bases). Per germline, CDR1 SGHAT and CDR2 FQNNGV. Trimming left V 5 bases short and J 9 bases short, with 16 bases between. The CDR3 has 13 residues. CDR3 in DNA: TGTGCCAGCAGCCTGATGGGGGGAGGGAAAGCTTTCTTT. Protein product: CASSLMGGGKAFF.

For this clonotype: Its ends do not fully match the called genes, so a read error is possible. CDR3 bases: TGTGCCGGCAGTTACGGAGGGGTGGCCAAAAACATTCAGTACTTC. It translates to CAGSYGGVAKNIQYF. The genes are TRBV6-2 or TRBV6-3 and TRBJ2-4, with a weak D call TRBD2 (6 bases). There are 15 residues in the CDR3. Germline CDR1 reads MNHEY; CDR2 reads SVGEGT.